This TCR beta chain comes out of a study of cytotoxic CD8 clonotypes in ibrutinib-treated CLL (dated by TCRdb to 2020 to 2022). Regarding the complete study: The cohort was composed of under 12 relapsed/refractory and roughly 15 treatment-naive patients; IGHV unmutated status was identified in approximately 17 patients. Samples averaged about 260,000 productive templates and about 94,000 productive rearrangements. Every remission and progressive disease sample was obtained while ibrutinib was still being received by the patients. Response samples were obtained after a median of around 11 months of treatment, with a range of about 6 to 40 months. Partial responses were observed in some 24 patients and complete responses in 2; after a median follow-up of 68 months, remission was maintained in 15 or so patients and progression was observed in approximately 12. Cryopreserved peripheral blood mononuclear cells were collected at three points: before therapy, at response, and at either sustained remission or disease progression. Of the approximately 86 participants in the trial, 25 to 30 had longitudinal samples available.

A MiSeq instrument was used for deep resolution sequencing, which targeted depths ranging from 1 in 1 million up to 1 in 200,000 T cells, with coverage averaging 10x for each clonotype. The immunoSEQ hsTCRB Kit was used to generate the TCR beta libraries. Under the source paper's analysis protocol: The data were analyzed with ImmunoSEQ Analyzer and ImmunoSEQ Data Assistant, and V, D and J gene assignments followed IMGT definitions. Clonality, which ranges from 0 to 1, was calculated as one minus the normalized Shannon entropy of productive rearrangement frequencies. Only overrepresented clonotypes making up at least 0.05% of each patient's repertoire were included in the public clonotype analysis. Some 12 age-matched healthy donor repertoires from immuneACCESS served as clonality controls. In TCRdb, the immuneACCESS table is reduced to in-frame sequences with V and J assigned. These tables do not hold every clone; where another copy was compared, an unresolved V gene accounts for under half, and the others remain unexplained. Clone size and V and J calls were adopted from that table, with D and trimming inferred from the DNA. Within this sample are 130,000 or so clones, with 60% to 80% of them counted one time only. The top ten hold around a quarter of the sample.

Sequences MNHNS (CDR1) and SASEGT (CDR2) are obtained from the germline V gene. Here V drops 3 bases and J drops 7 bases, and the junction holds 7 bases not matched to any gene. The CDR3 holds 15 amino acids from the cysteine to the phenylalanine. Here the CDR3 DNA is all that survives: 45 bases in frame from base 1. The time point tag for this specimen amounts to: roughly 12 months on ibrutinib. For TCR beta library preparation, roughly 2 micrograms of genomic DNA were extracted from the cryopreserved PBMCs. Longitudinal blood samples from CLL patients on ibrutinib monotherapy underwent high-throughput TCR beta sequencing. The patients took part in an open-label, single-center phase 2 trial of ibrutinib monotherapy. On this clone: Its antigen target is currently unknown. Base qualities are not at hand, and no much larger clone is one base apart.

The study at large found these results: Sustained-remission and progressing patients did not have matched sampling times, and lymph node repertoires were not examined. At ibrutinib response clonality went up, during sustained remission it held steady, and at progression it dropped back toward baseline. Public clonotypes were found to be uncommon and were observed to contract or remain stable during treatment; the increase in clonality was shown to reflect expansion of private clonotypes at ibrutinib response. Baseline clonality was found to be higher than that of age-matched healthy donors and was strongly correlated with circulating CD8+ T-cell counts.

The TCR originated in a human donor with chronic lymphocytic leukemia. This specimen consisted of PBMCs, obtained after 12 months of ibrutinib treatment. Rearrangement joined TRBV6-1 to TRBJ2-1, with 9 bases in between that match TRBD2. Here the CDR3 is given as CASSEGASGKNEQFF. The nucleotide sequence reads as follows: TGTGCCAGCAGTGAGGGGGCTAGCGGGAAAAATGAGCAGTTCTTC.